One sample yielded the 21 T cell receptor beta chains listed below, sequenced in a study of T cell responses to AZD1222 COVID-19 vaccine. Repertoires were generated with immunoSEQ multiplex PCR, while TCRdb's copy carries only in-frame clones and drops some. Among approximately 150,000 clones listed, under 95% were seen once. Sequencing was performed on peripheral blood, taken on day 0 of AZD1222 vaccination. The receptor set was obtained from an adult in good health.

This rearrangement joins TRBV5-4 to TRBJ2-2, with 7 bases lining up with TRBD2. V trimming: 0 bases; J trimming: 6 bases; junction bases outside the gene matches: 11. This CDR3 contains 17 residues. Germline V lookup: CDR1 SGHNT, CDR2 YYREEE (reference sequence). CDR3 nucleotide sequence: TGTGCCAGCAGCTTGGACCGGGATAGCGGGTTAGCCGGGGAGCTGTTTTTT. It specifies CASSLDRDSGLAGELFF.

CDR3 region: CSVPASAGELFF. The CDR3, as DNA: TGCAGCGTGCCCGCTAGCGCCGGGGAGCTGTTTTTT. The genes are TRBV29-1 and TRBJ2-2, with D possibly TRBD2 on 6 matching bases. Germline CDR1 is SQVTM and CDR2 is ANQGSEA. The CDR3 length is 12 residues. The V gene lost 6 bases and the J gene lost 6 bases, with 11 bases spanning the gap.

The rearrangement uses TRBV4-1 and TRBJ1-1; D possibly corresponds to TRBD1 (5 bases). CDR3 length: 12 amino acids. Germline V gene sequence: CDR1 MGHRA, CDR2 YSYEKL. V was clipped by 0 bases and J by 11 bases, with 10 bases between them. The CDR3 bases are TGCGCCAGCAGCCAAGAAGGGGTGAGTGCTTTCTTT. Its translation: CASSQEGVSAFF.

The chain recombines TRBV5-1 with TRBJ2-7, with D uncertain. Germline-derived CDR1 and CDR2 are SGHRS and YFSETQ. V lost 0 bases and J lost 3, with 13 bases in between. This CDR3 is 15 amino acids long. CDR3 coding DNA: TGCGCCAGCAGCTTGGAGGGCAGCCCTTACTACGAGCAGTACTTC. Translation: CASSLEGSPYYEQYF.

The rearrangement joins TRBV7-2 to TRBJ2-7; D assignment may be TRBD1 or TRBD2 (5 bases each). The CDR3 runs 15 residues. Trimming shortened V by 1 base and J by 3 bases, and 13 bases separated the two germline ends. The germline V gene encodes CDR1 SGHTA and CDR2 FQGNSA. The CDR3 loop is CASSLGPGPGYEQYF. CDR3 in DNA: TGTGCCAGCAGCTTAGGTCCGGGGCCTGGCTACGAGCAGTACTTC.

The J gene is TRBJ1-4, the V gene TRBV12-3 or TRBV12-4, with D uncertain. Trimming stripped 2 bases from V and 6 bases from J, with 4 bases between. This CDR3 spans 12 amino acids. For the CDR3, the DNA is TGTGCCAGCAGTTTACTACATGAAAAACTGTTTTTT. Translated: CASSLLHEKLFF.

V usage is TRBV15 and J usage is TRBJ2-2, with D tentatively TRBD1 (5 bases). CDR1 is LNHNV, CDR2 YYDKDF, per germline (reference sequence). V lost 7 bases, J lost 7 bases, and 16 bases lay in between. The CDR3 loop spans 14 amino acids. In nucleotides, the CDR3 is TGTGCCACCACTGGGGCAGGTGGTATCGGGGAGCTGTTTTTT. Its protein product is CATTGAGGIGELFF.

V and J are TRBV4-3 and TRBJ2-3, with a tentative D call TRBD2 (6 bases). Germline-derived CDR1 and CDR2 are LGHNA and YSLEER. This CDR3 has 14 amino acids. V was shortened by 1 base and J by 4 bases, with 9 bases between the two germline ends. The chain's CDR3 is CASSQALAPDTQYF. The CDR3 DNA follows: TGCGCCAGCAGCCAAGCGCTAGCGCCAGATACGCAGTATTTT.

The rearrangement uses TRBV7-9 and TRBJ1-1; D remains ambiguous. This CDR3 comprises 16 residues. The germline V and J ends were trimmed by 5 bases and 7 bases, with 23 bases remaining between them. CDR1 is SEHNR, CDR2 FQNEAQ, per germline (reference sequence). CDR3 DNA sequence: TGTGCCAGCAGCCCTCTCCCGGGCACCCCCATGTTTGAAGCTTTCTTT. Encoded protein: CASSPLPGTPMFEAFF.

This chain connects TRBV12-3 or TRBV12-4 to TRBJ2-7; 7 nucleotides align to TRBD2. This CDR3 contains 13 residues. The V and J ends lost 4 bases and 2 bases, in that order; junction bases with no gene match: 2. The CDR3 nucleotides read TGTGCCAGCAGTTCCGCGGGGGCCTACGAGCAGTACTTC. It yields the protein CASSSAGAYEQYF.

The chain carries TRBV14 and TRBJ2-7, with 7 nucleotides matching TRBD1. The V gene's germline CDR1 is SGHDN and CDR2 FVKESK. This CDR3 comprises 18 residues. Losses at the gene ends were 3 bases for V and 3 bases for J; bases not matched to a gene: 17. The CDR3 here is CASSQGPGQSPRGYEQYF. The CDR3 DNA follows: TGTGCCAGCAGCCAGGGACCGGGACAGTCCCCCCGGGGCTACGAGCAGTACTTC. Based on the CDR3 plus reference TRBV14 and TRBJ2-7, the full variable domain is EAGVTQFPSHSVIEKGQTVTLRCDPISGHDNLYWYRRVMGKEIKFLLHFVKESKQDESGMPNNRFLAERTGGTYSTLKVQPAELEDSGVYFCASSQGPGQSPRGYEQYFGPGTRLTVT.

The V gene is TRBV5-5, the J gene TRBJ2-7, with 8 bases matching TRBD2. The germline CDR1 and CDR2 sequences are SGHKS and YYEKEE (reference sequence). CDR3 length: 14 residues. V lost 2 bases, J lost 4 bases, and 5 bases stayed unmatched. Written as DNA, the CDR3 is TGTGCCAGCAGCTTCGCCGGGAGGGTTTACGAGCAGTACTTC. This gives the protein CASSFAGRVYEQYF.

The chain employs TRBV19 and TRBJ1-2; D is ambiguous. Germline V CDR1 and CDR2: LNHDA, SQIVND (reference sequence). The V gene lost 0 bases and the J gene lost 4 bases, with 9 bases spanning the gap. The CDR3 runs 14 residues. CDR3 protein: CASSIDGEPYGYTF. The CDR3 DNA reads TGTGCCAGTAGTATAGACGGGGAACCCTATGGCTACACCTTC.

The chain employs TRBV9 and TRBJ2-1; TRBD1 might be the D (5 bases). The CDR3 contains 19 residues. Germline CDR1 and CDR2: SGDLS and YYNGEE. The V end was cut by 3 bases, the J end by 3 bases, with 25 bases between. The CDR3 region is CASSGAGRDRLGVYNEQFF. DNA for the CDR3: TGTGCCAGCAGCGGAGCCGGCAGGGATCGTCTAGGGGTCTACAATGAGCAGTTCTTC.

The rearrangement joins TRBV7-3 to TRBJ2-1, with TRBD2 matching 15 bases. The CDR3 loop spans 18 amino acids. The germline V gene encodes CDR1 SGHTA and CDR2 FQGTGA. The V segment lost 5 bases and the J segment 4 bases; nucleotides outside the gene matches: 9. DNA for the CDR3: TGTGCCAGCAGCCCGGGACTAGCGGGAGGACTAACTTACAATGAGCAGTTCTTC. Translation: CASSPGLAGGLTYNEQFF.

The V gene is TRBV18, the J gene TRBJ2-5, with 8 bases fitting TRBD1. Per the germline V gene, CDR1 is KGHSH and CDR2 is LQKENI. The trim removed 3 bases at V and 5 bases at J, leaving 11 bases unmatched. The CDR3 runs 16 residues. The CDR3 sequence: CASSPQLGQGSETQYF. The CDR3 coding sequence is TGTGCCAGCTCACCCCAACTCGGACAGGGATCCGAGACCCAGTACTTC.

The chain employs TRBV11-2 and TRBJ2-5; the match to TRBD2 covers 12 bases. Germline CDR1 SGHAT, CDR2 FQNNGV. The CDR3 spans 14 residues. V was pared by 5 bases and J by 6 bases, with 4 bases of the junction left unmatched. The CDR3 reads CASSPLAGGQTQYF. DNA of the CDR3: TGTGCCAGCAGCCCACTAGCGGGGGGCCAGACCCAGTACTTC.

This chain links TRBV7-9 with TRBJ1-1; 9 positions agree with TRBD1. The ends lost 3 bases at V and 10 bases at J; junction bases unmatched: 3. Germline assignment: CDR1 SEHNR and CDR2 FQNEAQ (reference sequence). The CDR3 has 12 amino acids. CDR3 loop: CASSLGDRAAFF. CDR3 DNA: TGTGCCAGCAGCTTGGGGGACAGGGCAGCTTTCTTT.

The rearrangement links TRBV30 to TRBJ1-1; D is undetermined. V dropped 5 bases and J dropped 0 bases, with 10 bases sitting between them. This CDR3 is built from 13 residues. Germline V gene data show CDR1 as GTSNPN and CDR2 as SVGIG (reference sequence). The CDR3 region is CAWDGILNTEAFF. For the CDR3, the DNA is TGTGCCTGGGACGGGATTCTGAACACTGAAGCTTTCTTT.

V gene TRBV6-2 or TRBV6-3 combines with J gene TRBJ1-3; D gene ambiguous. V gave up 3 bases and J gave up 0 bases, with 6 bases separating them. The V gene's germline CDR1 is MNHEY and CDR2 SVGEGT. The CDR3 is made up of 14 amino acids. The CDR3 loop reads CASSYRDSGNTIYF. The CDR3, as DNA: TGTGCCAGCAGTTATCGGGACTCTGGAAACACCATATATTTT.

J is TRBJ2-1 and V is TRBV5-1; perhaps D is TRBD1 or TRBD2 (5 bases each). The CDR3 runs 12 residues. CDR1 SGHRS and CDR2 YFSETQ come from the germline V gene. V was cut by 1 base and J by 10 bases, with 9 bases left in between. The CDR3 DNA reads as TGCGCCAGCAGCTTGAGGGGACCAGAGCAGTTCTTC. This gives the protein CASSLRGPEQFF.